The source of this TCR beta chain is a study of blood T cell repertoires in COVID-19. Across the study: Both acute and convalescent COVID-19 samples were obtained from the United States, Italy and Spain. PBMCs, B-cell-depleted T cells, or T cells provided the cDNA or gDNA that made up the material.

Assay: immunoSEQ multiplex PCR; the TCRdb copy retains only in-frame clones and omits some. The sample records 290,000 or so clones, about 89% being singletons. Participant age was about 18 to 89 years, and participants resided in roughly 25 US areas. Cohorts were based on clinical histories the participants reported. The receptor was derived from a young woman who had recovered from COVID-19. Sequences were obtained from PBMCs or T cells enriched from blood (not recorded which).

CDR3 loop: CASRDSSLSNEKLFF. The CDR3 DNA is TGTGCCAGCAGGGACTCTTCCCTCTCTAATGAAAAACTGTTTTTT. The chain employs TRBV2 and TRBJ1-4; D gene uncertain. The CDR3 runs to 15 residues. Germline V gene lookup returns CDR1 SNHLY and CDR2 FYNNEI. Deletions cut 6 bases from V and 3 bases from J, with 14 bases between.